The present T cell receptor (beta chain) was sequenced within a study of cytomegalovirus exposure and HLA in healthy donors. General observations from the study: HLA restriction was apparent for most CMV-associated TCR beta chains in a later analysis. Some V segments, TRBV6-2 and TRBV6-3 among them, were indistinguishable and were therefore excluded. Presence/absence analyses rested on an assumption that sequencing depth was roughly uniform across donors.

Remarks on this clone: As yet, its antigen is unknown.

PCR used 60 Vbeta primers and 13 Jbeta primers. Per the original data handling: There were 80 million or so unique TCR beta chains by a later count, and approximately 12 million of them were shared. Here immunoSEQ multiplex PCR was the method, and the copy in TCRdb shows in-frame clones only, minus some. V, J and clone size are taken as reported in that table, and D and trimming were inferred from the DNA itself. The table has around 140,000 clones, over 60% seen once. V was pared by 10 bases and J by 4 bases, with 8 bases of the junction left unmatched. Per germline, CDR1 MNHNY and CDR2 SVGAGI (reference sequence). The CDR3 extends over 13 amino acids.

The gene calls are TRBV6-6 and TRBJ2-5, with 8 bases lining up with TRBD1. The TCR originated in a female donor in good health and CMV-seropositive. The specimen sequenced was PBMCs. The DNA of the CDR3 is TGTGCCATCTCACAGGGGGTCGGAGAGACCCAGTACTTC. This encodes CAISQGVGETQYF.